These T cell receptor beta chains were read from a single sample in a study of blood T cell repertoires in COVID-19. Profiling relied on immunoSEQ multiplex PCR, and the TCRdb table lists in-frame clones only, not all of them. The data hold 200,000 to 250,000 clones, with roughly four fifths observed a single time. Sequencing input: peripheral blood. The receptors shown here come from a woman aged 80 or over with COVID-19, enrolled during active disease. Both conserved end residues are part of each CDR3. D genes are given only for firm matches. Size tells how often a clone was seen (once, few, many) or the class of an expanded clone, and some rows leave it out.

V	D	size	J	DNA	CDR3
TRBV5-1	TRBD2	-	TRBJ2-7	TGCGCCAGCAGCTTGGATAGCGGGCCCTACGAGCAGTACTTC	CASSLDSGPYEQYF
TRBV5-1	-	-	TRBJ2-1	TGCGCCAGCAGTCGGAGTTCCTACAATGAGCAGTTCTTC	CASSRSSYNEQFF
TRBV5-4	-	-	TRBJ1-6	TGTGCCAGCAGCTTAGAGGAGGATTCACCCCTCCACTTT	CASSLEEDSPLHF
TRBV18	-	-	TRBJ1-4	TGTGCCAGCTCACCGCGGACAGCGCGGACTGAAAAACTGTTTTTT	CASSPRTARTEKLFF
TRBV6-1	-	-	TRBJ1-2	TGTGCCAGCAGTGATTGGGCAGGCTATGGCTACACCTTC	CASSDWAGYGYTF
TRBV12-3/TRBV12-4	-	-	TRBJ1-2	TGTGCCAGCAGTTTAGGGCCCCCGGGCTACACCTTC	CASSLGPPGYTF
TRBV9	-	-	TRBJ1-6	TGTGCCAGCAGCGTAGCGGACAGTAATTCACCCCTCCACTTT	CASSVADSNSPLHF
TRBV28	TRBD1	-	TRBJ1-2	TGTGCCAGCAGGAGGACAGGGGGGGGCTACACCTTC	CASRRTGGGYTF
TRBV12-3/TRBV12-4	-	-	TRBJ1-3	TGTGCCAGCAGTTTATTCCCAGGAAACACCATATATTTT	CASSLFPGNTIYF
TRBV6-5	TRBD1	-	TRBJ1-3	TGTGCCAGCGCTTCGACAGGGGGAAGATACACCATATATTTT	CASASTGGRYTIYF
TRBV27	-	-	TRBJ1-2	TGTGCCAGCAGTATGCGGGAGGACTATGGCTACACCTTC	CASSMREDYGYTF
TRBV2	TRBD1	once	TRBJ2-1	TGTGCCAGCGGAGCCGAGGGGGCAATCAATGAGCAGTTCTTC	CASGAEGAINEQFF
TRBV28	-	-	TRBJ2-3	TGTGCCAGCAGGAGTAGCACAGATACGCAGTATTTT	CASRSSTDTQYF
TRBV19	-	-	TRBJ1-5	TGTGCCAGTAGTATCCTTCCTAATCAGCCCCAGCATTTT	CASSILPNQPQHF
TRBV5-4	-	-	TRBJ2-1	TGTGCCAGCAGCTCCGCGACAGGTTCCTACAATGAGCAGTTCTTC	CASSSATGSYNEQFF
TRBV9	TRBD1	few	TRBJ1-4	TGTGCCAGCAGCGGCGCCGGGACAGGGGACGAAAAACTGTTTTTT	CASSGAGTGDEKLFF
TRBV6-5	-	-	TRBJ1-2	TGTGCCAGCAGTTCGCCACGCAGTAACTATGGCTACACCTTC	CASSSPRSNYGYTF
TRBV28	-	-	TRBJ1-1	TGTGCCAGCAGCCCTTCTTGGAGCACTGAAGCTTTCTTT	CASSPSWSTEAFF
TRBV2	-	few	TRBJ1-2	TGTGCCAGCATCCTCCCCCCGGATGGCTACACCTTC	CASILPPDGYTF
TRBV7-3	TRBD1	-	TRBJ2-7	TGTGCCAGCAGCTTAACCGGGACAGGAGGTTCCTACGAGCAGTACTTC	CASSLTGTGGSYEQYF